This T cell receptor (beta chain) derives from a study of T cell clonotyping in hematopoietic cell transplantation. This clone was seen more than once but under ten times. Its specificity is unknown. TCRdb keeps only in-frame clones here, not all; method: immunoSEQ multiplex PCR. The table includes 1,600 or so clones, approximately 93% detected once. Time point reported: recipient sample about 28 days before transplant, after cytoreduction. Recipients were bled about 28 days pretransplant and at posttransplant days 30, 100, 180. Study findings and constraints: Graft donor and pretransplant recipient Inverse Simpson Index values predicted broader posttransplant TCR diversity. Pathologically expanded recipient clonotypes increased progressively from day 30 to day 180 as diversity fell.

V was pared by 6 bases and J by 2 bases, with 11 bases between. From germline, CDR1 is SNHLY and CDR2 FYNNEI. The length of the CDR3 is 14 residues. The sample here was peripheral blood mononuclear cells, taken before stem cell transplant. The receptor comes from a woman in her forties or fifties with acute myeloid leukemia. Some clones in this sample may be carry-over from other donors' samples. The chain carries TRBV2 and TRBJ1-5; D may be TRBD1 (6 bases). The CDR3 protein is CASSENRGNQPQHF. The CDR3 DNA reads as TGTGCCAGCAGCGAAAACAGGGGCAATCAGCCCCAGCATTTT.